This TCR beta chain was retrieved from a study of T cell repertoires in cytomegalovirus infection. Study summary: HLA-B-restricted CMV epitopes that are well studied were used alongside recently identified HLA-C-restricted ones. CMV infection and matching HLA type were both indicated by public TCR beta signatures. Broader study findings: Cumulated frequencies of public TCR beta families served to identify carriers of CMV plus the relevant HLA. The ex vivo response was dominated by HLA-C-restricted CMV-specific TCR beta clonotypes.

In TCRdb, the reads were re-called with MiXCR into one record per CDR3 protein. The data hold 800,000 to 950,000 distinct CDR3 sequences, with approximately 30% observed a single time. CDR3 size: 17 residues. In germline, CDR1 is SGHDT, CDR2 YYEEEE. A note on this clonotype: The antigen remains undetermined. An end of the junction does not agree with germline; a read error may underlie this.

The clonotype originates from a human donor in good health (CMV status not recorded). Some clones in this sample may be carry-over from other donors' samples. The source material was cultured CD8+ T cells from PBMCs, sampled from culture after CMV antigen stimulation. The rearrangement joins TRBV5-6 to TRBJ2-5; 7 bases map to TRBD1. CDR3 nucleotides: TGTACCAGCAGCTTCCCGTGGACAGGATCCCTACAAGAGACCCAGTACTTC. Translating gives CTSSFPWTGSLQETQYF. The full variable domain, its missing parts supplied by reference TRBV5-6 and TRBJ2-5, is DAGVTQSPTHLIKTRGQQVTLRCSPKSGHDTVSWYQQALGQGPQFIFQYYEEEERQRGNFPDRFSGHQFPNYSSELNVNALLLGDSALYLCTSSFPWTGSLQETQYFGPGTRLLVL.